The T cell receptor (beta chain) described here comes from a study of blood T cells in healthy people across ages. Sample-barcoded 5' priming and a J-beta primer mix drove a second PCR of 7 to 11 cycles. In TCRdb, the 5' RACE reads were re-called with MiXCR into one record per CDR3 protein. The sample contains fewer than 700,000 distinct CDR3 sequences, 40% to 50% of which appear only once. The V gene end was trimmed by 3 bases and the J gene end by 3 bases; junction bases not matched to a gene: 9. The CDR3 is 16 residues long. CDR1 is DFQATT, CDR2 SNEGSKA, per germline (reference sequence). The V call is TRBV20-1, the J call TRBJ2-3; the match to TRBD2 covers 10 bases. The sequenced sample was blood. The receptor comes from a man at least 80 years old in good health. The DNA for the CDR3 is TGCAGTGCTAGTCCCTCCCTAGCGGGAGCTACAGATACGCAGTATTTT. Protein: CSASPSLAGATDTQYF.